This TCR beta chain was captured by sequencing in a study of T cells in Graves' hyperthyroidism and ophthalmopathy. This clonotype showed up many times. The germline V gene encodes CDR1 GTSNPN and CDR2 SVGIG (reference sequence). Trimming removed 0 bases at V and 3 bases at J, with 3 bases between. The CDR3 is 12 residues long. RNA transcripts provided the source from which TCR beta CDR3 regions were amplified. First-round RT-PCR with HTBI primers amplified the TCR CDR3 region. TCRdb re-analysed the multiplex PCR reads in MiXCR, keeping a single row per CDR3 protein. The sample shows 90,000 to 120,000 distinct CDR3 sequences, about 17% of them seen only once.

The sample taken for sequencing was blood. The TCR was taken from a woman between 50 and 59 years old with Graves' hyperthyroidism. The chain uses TRBV30 and TRBJ2-1; no clear D. The CDR3 nucleotides are TGTGCCTGGAGTGTACGCTACAATGAGCAGTTCTTC. Its translation: CAWSVRYNEQFF.